This is a list of T cell receptor beta chains from one sample in a study of blood T cell repertoires in COVID-19. Using immunoSEQ multiplex PCR, the repertoire was profiled, and TCRdb retains in-frame clones only, with some absent. The profile shows 150,000 or so clones, about 86% of them singletons. Sequenced sample: peripheral blood. The receptor source for this set is a man aged 55 to 70 with acute or convalescent COVID-19. Both conserved end residues are part of each CDR3. A D gene is named only where the DNA matches it firmly. Part of the rows lack a size; the others show once, few, many or a class for expanded clones.

>TRBJ1-2|NA|NA|TRBV18
CASSPRTQNLYGYTF
TGTGCCAGCTCACCGCGTACACAGAACCTCTATGGCTACACCTTC
>TRBJ1-5|NA|TRBD1|TRBV28
CASSPVGTAPNQPQHF
TGTGCCAGCAGTCCAGTCGGGACAGCTCCCAATCAGCCCCAGCATTTT
>TRBJ2-3|NA|TRBD2|TRBV29-1
CSIRTSGSSDTQYF
TGCAGCATTAGGACTAGCGGGAGTTCAGATACGCAGTATTTT
>TRBJ2-5|once|NA|TRBV5-5
CASSSLQETQYF
TGTGCCAGCAGCTCCCTCCAAGAGACCCAGTACTTC
>TRBJ2-1|NA|NA|TRBV7-2
CASSLKSRLVDNEQFF
TGTGCCAGCAGCTTAAAATCGAGACTAGTAGACAATGAGCAGTTCTTC
>TRBJ1-5|few|NA|TRBV28
CASSLDGGQPQHF
TGTGCCAGCAGTTTGGATGGGGGGCAGCCCCAGCATTTT
>TRBJ1-1|NA|NA|TRBV27
CASSRTLMNTEAFF
TGTGCCAGCAGTCGGACTCTTATGAACACTGAAGCTTTCTTT
>TRBJ2-4|NA|NA|TRBV6-1
CASSEAVRGAKNIQYF
TGTGCCAGCAGTGAAGCTGTCCGCGGGGCCAAAAACATTCAGTACTTC
>TRBJ1-2|few|NA|TRBV13
CASSLGTGGYGYTF
TGTGCCAGCAGCTTAGGGACAGGTGGCTATGGCTACACCTTC
>TRBJ2-3|NA|NA|TRBV10-3
CAISNPGQSTDTQYF
TGTGCCATCAGTAACCCGGGACAAAGCACAGATACGCAGTATTTT
>TRBJ2-5|NA|NA|TRBV28
CASRLAPETQYF
TGTGCCAGCAGGTTGGCCCCAGAGACCCAGTACTTC
>TRBJ2-7|NA|NA|TRBV30
CAWGRRSYEQYF
TGTGCCTGGGGGCGTCGTTCCTACGAGCAGTACTTC
>TRBJ2-3|NA|TRBD2|TRBV5-1
CASSPGLAGGRTQYF
TGCGCCAGCAGCCCAGGACTAGCGGGAGGGCGGACGCAGTATTTT
>TRBJ2-3|NA|TRBD2|TRBV5-1
CASSLLAGGPTGDTQYF
TGCGCCAGCAGCTTACTAGCGGGAGGGCCGACAGGAGATACGCAGTATTTT
>TRBJ2-1|NA|TRBD2|TRBV24-1
CATSDLEAGEDNEQFF
TGTGCCACCAGTGATTTAGAAGCGGGAGAGGACAATGAGCAGTTCTTC
>TRBJ1-2|NA|NA|TRBV24-1
CATSGATNGGYTF
TGTGCCACCAGTGGGGCAACCAATGGCGGCTACACCTTC
>TRBJ2-1|NA|NA|TRBV30
CAWSVGVSGLYNEQFF
TGTGCCTGGAGTGTAGGCGTTAGCGGACTCTACAATGAGCAGTTCTTC
>TRBJ2-6|NA|TRBD1|TRBV9
CASSSDRGSGANVLTF
TGTGCCAGCAGCTCAGACAGGGGGTCCGGGGCCAACGTCCTGACTTTC
>TRBJ1-5|NA|NA|TRBV2
CASSDREATQHF
TGTGCCAGCAGTGACAGGGAGGCGACCCAGCATTTT
>TRBJ2-2|NA|TRBD2|TRBV25-1
CASTPSGRTNTGELFF
TGTGCCAGCACTCCCAGCGGGAGGACGAACACCGGGGAGCTGTTTTTT
>TRBJ1-1|NA|TRBD1|TRBV28
CASSSSGTGGPTEAFF
TGTGCCAGCAGTTCTTCCGGGACAGGGGGCCCCACTGAAGCTTTCTTT
>TRBJ1-5|NA|TRBD1|TRBV2
CASSVEGARQPQHF
TGTGCCAGCAGCGTCGAGGGGGCGCGTCAGCCCCAGCATTTT
>TRBJ2-1|NA|NA|TRBV7-3
CASSVSTVNNEQFF
TGTGCCAGCAGCGTTTCGACAGTGAACAATGAGCAGTTCTTC
>TRBJ1-1|few|NA|TRBV28
CASWRGHTEAFF
TGTGCCAGCTGGCGAGGGCACACTGAAGCTTTCTTT
>TRBJ1-1|NA|NA|TRBV28
CASSRPTGITNTEAFF
TGTGCCAGCTCCCGGCCGACCGGGATAACGAACACTGAAGCTTTCTTT
>TRBJ2-7|NA|TRBD2|TRBV15
CATSARLGLAPDEQYF
TGTGCCACCAGCGCCCGATTGGGACTAGCTCCCGACGAGCAGTATTTC
>TRBJ2-3|NA|TRBD1|TRBV5-1
CASSFQQGPDTQYF
TGCGCCAGCAGCTTTCAACAGGGGCCAGATACGCAGTATTTT
>TRBJ2-7|NA|NA|TRBV28
CASSLLEGSYEQYF
TGTGCCAGCAGTTTACTGGAGGGCTCCTACGAGCAGTACTTC
>TRBJ1-6|NA|NA|TRBV28
CASSSGIFNSPLHF
TGTGCCAGCAGTTCGGGAATATTTAATTCACCCCTCCACTTT
>TRBJ1-4|NA|TRBD1|TRBV19
CASSIPGQSGEKLFF
TGTGCCAGTAGTATACCGGGACAGTCAGGTGAAAAACTGTTTTTT
>TRBJ1-1|few|TRBD1|TRBV15
CATSKLWTGVKNTEAFF
TGTGCCACCAGCAAACTTTGGACAGGGGTCAAGAACACTGAAGCTTTCTTT
>TRBJ1-1|NA|NA|TRBV7-2
CATEKGALGTEAFF
TGTGCCACCGAGAAAGGGGCCCTGGGGACTGAAGCTTTCTTT
>TRBJ2-3|once|TRBD1|TRBV6-4
CASSVQGESTDTQYF
TGTGCCAGCAGCGTACAGGGGGAGAGCACAGATACGCAGTATTTT
>TRBJ1-2|NA|TRBD1|TRBV5-1
CASSLFRDSGLQGYTF
TGCGCCAGCAGCTTGTTTAGGGACAGCGGTCTTCAGGGCTACACCTTC
>TRBJ2-3|NA|TRBD2|TRBV2
CASSNSGSSTDTQYF
TGTGCCAGCAGTAATAGCGGGTCTAGCACAGATACGCAGTATTTT
>TRBJ2-1|NA|NA|TRBV18
CASSPGEGVYNEQFF
TGTGCCAGCTCACCTGGGGAAGGGGTCTACAATGAGCAGTTCTTC
>TRBJ2-1|once|TRBD2|TRBV7-2
CASSLQMGSGEKQFF
TGTGCCAGCAGCTTACAGATGGGTAGCGGGGAAAAGCAGTTCTTC
>TRBJ2-6|NA|TRBD1|TRBV19
CASSTGQYSGANVLTF
TGTGCCAGTAGTACGGGACAGTACTCTGGGGCCAACGTCCTGACTTTC
>TRBJ2-1|NA|NA|TRBV7-3
CASAFQGSNEQFF
TGTGCCAGCGCCTTTCAGGGGTCGAATGAGCAGTTCTTC
>TRBJ1-1|NA|NA|TRBV3-1/TRBV3-2
CASSPFGSRPEAFF
TGTGCCAGCAGCCCCTTCGGGTCGAGACCTGAAGCTTTCTTT
>TRBJ1-2|NA|TRBD1|TRBV19
CASRTGDYGYTF
TGTGCCAGTAGGACAGGGGACTATGGCTACACCTTC
>TRBJ2-3|NA|NA|TRBV7-9
CASSETGTDTQYF
TGTGCCAGCAGCGAAACAGGCACAGATACGCAGTATTTT
>TRBJ1-3|NA|NA|TRBV5-1
CASSPGYDGNTIYF
TGCGCCAGCAGTCCCGGGTATGACGGAAACACCATATATTTT
>TRBJ2-2|NA|NA|TRBV7-6
CASSLGGRGGTGELFF
TGTGCCAGCAGCTTAGGGGGCAGGGGTGGCACCGGGGAGCTGTTTTTT
>TRBJ2-7|NA|TRBD2|TRBV6-5
CASRGTSGSDEQYF
TGTGCCAGCAGGGGGACTAGCGGGAGCGACGAGCAGTACTTC
>TRBJ2-6|NA|NA|TRBV28
CASSTTRGANVLTF
TGTGCCAGCAGTACCACACGAGGGGCCAACGTCCTGACTTTC